The clone carrying this TCR beta chain was seen a handful of times. Its antigen is unidentified. The data are from a study of early stage breast cancer tumors. For the study at large: Of around 16 invasive breast tumors, 11 to 12 were hormone receptor-positive, HER2-negative. Whole-study results and caveats: Most shared enriched TCRB sequences were commonly generated ones. Compared with adjacent normal breast, tumors showed about 2.5-fold denser, more clonal T cells.

From germline, CDR1 is MGHRA and CDR2 YSYEKL. Trimming took 4 bases from V and 4 from J, leaving 13 bases between them. The CDR3 covers 15 residues. Each sample had two DNA replicates, around 0.53 ug blood or roughly 1.4 ug tissue. TCRdb's table, derived via immunoSEQ multiplex PCR, lists solely in-frame clones and lacks some. The data show under 45,000 clones, with 70% to 85% seen just once and about 7% held by the top ten. Sequenced material: blood. The sequence derives from a person in their sixties or seventies with breast cancer. This chain connects TRBV4-1 to TRBJ2-2; D ambiguous. CDR3: CASSLESFGTGELFF. In DNA, the CDR3 is TGCGCCAGCAGCCTCGAAAGCTTTGGCACCGGGGAGCTGTTTTTT.